Below, 21 T cell receptor beta chains from the same sample are listed, as sequenced in a study of HIV-infected children after antiretroviral therapy interruption. Regarding treatment: PENTA 11 planned treatment interruption arm or continuous ART arm. The TCR library was built from RNA with a 3' RACE protocol and unique molecular identifiers. TCRdb reprocessed the 3' RACE reads with MiXCR, giving one entry per CDR3 protein. The data show about 89,000 distinct CDR3 sequences, 6.9% seen once. The sequenced sample was CD45RA+ CD4+ T cells from PBMCs, pooled from several time points, obtained from a donor given antiretroviral therapy, either interrupted or continuous. The subset: naive CD4+ CD45RA+ CD45RO- T cells. The source is a pool of human donors with HIV.

This clonotype was seen many times. The CDR3 loop reads CASSLLVLAGSSYNEQFF. The CDR3 DNA sequence: TGCGCCAGCAGCTTGTTGGTGCTAGCGGGAAGCTCCTACAATGAGCAGTTCTTC. The chain links TRBV5-1 to TRBJ2-1, with 9 bases matching TRBD2. V shed 1 base and J 0 bases; nucleotides not matched to a gene: 8. The CDR3 length is 18 residues. Germline V gene sequence: CDR1 SGHRS, CDR2 YFSETQ.

This clonotype was counted at least ten times. This chain connects TRBV5-1 to TRBJ2-7; D may correspond to TRBD1 or TRBD2 (5 bases each). Per germline, CDR1 SGHRS and CDR2 YFSETQ. The CDR3 loop spans 14 amino acids. Trimming cost V 3 bases and J 5 bases, with 15 bases left between them. CDR3 sequence reads: CASSSGTGGDEQYF. Here the CDR3 DNA reads TGCGCCAGCAGCTCCGGGACGGGTGGGGACGAGCAGTACTTC.

This clonotype was detected many times. The chain uses TRBV29-1 and TRBJ1-1, with a possible D match to TRBD1 (6 bases). V was trimmed by 4 bases and J by 8 bases, leaving 20 bases between them. In germline, CDR1 is SQVTM, CDR2 ANQGSEA. This CDR3 contains 14 residues. CDR3 nucleotides: TGCAGCGTTGGGCCAACAGGGAGTTTCGTGGAAGCTTTCTTT. It yields the protein CSVGPTGSFVEAFF.

In its sample, this clonotype is medium-sized (0.01 to 0.1%). The V call is TRBV6-2 or TRBV6-3, the J call TRBJ2-5; D unclear. CDR1 MNHEY and CDR2 SVGEGT come from the germline V gene. V gave up 6 bases and J gave up 2 bases, with 7 bases separating them. CDR3 length: 12 amino acids. This chain's CDR3 is CASRSLQETQYF. In DNA form, the CDR3 reads TGTGCCAGCAGGTCTCTGCAAGAGACCCAGTACTTC.

In this sample, this clonotype turned up many times. The rearrangement joins TRBV19 to TRBJ1-4, with a tentative D call TRBD1 (6 bases). The V end lost 2 bases, the J end lost 1 base, and 11 bases lay between the germline ends. Per the germline V gene, CDR1 is LNHDA and CDR2 is SQIVND (reference sequence). This CDR3 spans 16 amino acids. In DNA, the CDR3 is TGTGCCAGTAGTATAATTGGGGGCGGAACTAATGAAAAACTGTTTTTT. As protein: CASSIIGGGTNEKLFF.

Remarks on this clonotype: This may come from a read error, since a much larger clone is one base off. This chain links TRBV5-1 with TRBJ1-1, with D possibly being TRBD1 (5 bases). With 1 base removed from V and 3 bases from J, the gap between germline ends came to 16 bases. This CDR3 is built from 16 residues. CDR1 is SGHRS and CDR2 is YFSETQ in the germline V gene. The CDR3 sequence: CASSLLAYGTDTEAFF. The CDR3 DNA follows: TGCGCCAGCAGCTTGTTGGCCTACGGGACGGACACTGAAGCTTTCTTT.

This clonotype showed up many times. The chain uses TRBV20-1 and TRBJ1-3; possibly TRBD1 for D (6 bases). The CDR3 is 16 residues long. Trimming removed 5 bases at V and 4 bases at J, with 21 bases between. Germline V lookup: CDR1 DFQATT, CDR2 SNEGSKA (reference sequence). For the CDR3, the DNA is TGCAGTGCTCCTATCGCAGGGGAGGCTAGAGGAAACACCATATATTTT. This gives the protein CSAPIAGEARGNTIYF.

This rearrangement joins TRBV4-1 to TRBJ2-2; 11 bases match TRBD2. Germline V gene data show CDR1 as MGHRA and CDR2 as YSYEKL. The CDR3 is made up of 16 amino acids. The J segment lost 2 bases and the V segment lost 3 bases, leaving 2 bases of the junction unmatched. In DNA, the CDR3 is TGCGCCAGCAGCCATGGGACTAGCGGAAACACCGGGGAGCTGTTTTTT. Protein product: CASSHGTSGNTGELFF.

The gene calls are TRBV12-3 or TRBV12-4 and TRBJ2-7; TRBD1 matches 7 bases. After removal of 5 bases from V and 5 bases from J, the junction contained 15 bases not matched to a gene. CDR3 length: 16 residues. Here the CDR3 reads CASSLGTDRAVNEQYF. The CDR3 DNA follows: TGTGCCAGCAGTCTAGGAACCGACAGGGCAGTGAACGAGCAGTACTTC.

This clonotype was counted many times. The chain couples TRBV10-3 to TRBJ2-2, with TRBD2 matching 7 bases. CDR1 is ENHRY and CDR2 is SYGVKD in the germline V gene. The junction had 1 base not matched to a gene; V was cut back by 2 bases and J by 1 base. The CDR3 has 15 amino acids. CDR3 sequence: CAISEVAGNTGELFF. As DNA, the CDR3 is TGTGCCATCAGTGAGGTAGCGGGGAACACCGGGGAGCTGTTTTTT.

This clonotype was picked up many times. The rearrangement joins TRBV20-1 to TRBJ2-7, with 7 nucleotides matching TRBD2. The CDR3 totals 13 residues. The V segment lost 5 bases and the J segment 4 bases; nucleotides outside the gene matches: 8. The V gene's germline CDR1 is DFQATT and CDR2 SNEGSKA (reference sequence). This CDR3 reads CSAEPGLKYEQYF. CDR3 nucleotides: TGCAGTGCTGAACCGGGACTAAAATACGAGCAGTACTTC.

This clonotype was recorded many times. This chain connects TRBV20-1 to TRBJ2-5, with TRBD2 matching over 9 bases. There are 16 residues in the CDR3. Germline assignment: CDR1 DFQATT and CDR2 SNEGSKA (reference sequence). Trimming cost V 1 base and J 5 bases; bases outside gene matches: 11. CDR3 coding DNA: TGCAGTGCTAGAGTGGGTAGCGGGGGTATTACGGAGACCCAGTACTTC. Its protein product is CSARVGSGGITETQYF.

This clonotype was counted at least ten times. The chain has TRBV20-1 and TRBJ2-1; the match to TRBD2 covers 7 bases. V lost 3 bases, J lost 3 bases, and 8 bases stayed unmatched. The CDR3 is 15 residues long. Germline lookup yields CDR1 DFQATT and CDR2 SNEGSKA (reference sequence). CDR3 nucleotides: TGCAGTGCTAGGGGGACCCGGGACTACTACAATGAGCAGTTCTTC. Translated, it gives CSARGTRDYYNEQFF.

The table lists this clonotype with many counts. V and J are TRBV7-9 and TRBJ2-3; D is undetermined. CDR1 SEHNR and CDR2 FQNEAQ come from the germline V gene (reference sequence). V was trimmed by 1 base and J by 3 bases, leaving 8 bases between them. This CDR3 contains 14 residues. CDR3 nucleotide sequence: TGTGCCAGCAGCTTAGTAGACCCTACAGATACGCAGTATTTT. It encodes CASSLVDPTDTQYF.

This clonotype was detected ten times or more. The chain uses TRBV19 and TRBJ1-2, with 7 bases that match TRBD1. The CDR3 is 13 amino acids. The junction had 12 bases not matched to a gene; V was cut back by 9 bases and J by 8 bases. Germline V CDR1 and CDR2: LNHDA, SQIVND (reference sequence). The CDR3 loop reads CASLPGQYFGYTF. As DNA, the CDR3 is TGTGCCAGCCTTCCGGGACAGTATTTCGGCTACACCTTC.

This clonotype was seen at least ten times. The V gene is TRBV19, the J gene TRBJ2-4; perhaps TRBD1 as D (5 bases). The CDR3 is made up of 18 amino acids. CDR1 and CDR2 (germline): LNHDA, SQIVND (reference sequence). The V end lost 3 bases, the J end lost 0 bases, and 18 bases lay between the germline ends. CDR3 in amino acids: CASSMTIMRQLAKNIQYF. The CDR3 DNA is TGTGCCAGTAGTATGACGATAATGCGACAGCTAGCCAAAAACATTCAGTACTTC.

J is TRBJ2-7 and V is TRBV20-1; a possible D gene is TRBD2 (6 bases). The length of the CDR3 is 13 residues. Trimming removed 5 bases from V and 3 bases from J, with 14 bases in between. Germline V gene data show CDR1 as DFQATT and CDR2 as SNEGSKA (reference sequence). The CDR3 DNA is TGCAGTGCTGGAGGAGGGGAGAACTACGAGCAGTACTTC. This encodes CSAGGGENYEQYF.

This clonotype was seen many times. The rearrangement links TRBV14 to TRBJ1-6, with 7 nucleotides matching TRBD1. Per the germline V gene, CDR1 is SGHDN and CDR2 is FVKESK. V was pared by 4 bases and J by 5 bases, with 11 bases of the junction left unmatched. The CDR3 totals 17 residues. In DNA form, the CDR3 reads TGTGCCAGCAGCCGTACCTCGACAGGGCGTCATAATTCACCCCTCCACTTT. It codes for CASSRTSTGRHNSPLHF.

This clonotype has only a few counts. The genes are TRBV20-1 and TRBJ1-5, with D possibly matching TRBD1 (6 bases). Per the germline V gene, CDR1 is DFQATT and CDR2 is SNEGSKA (reference sequence). CDR3 length equals 13 residues. V lost 1 base and J lost 7, with 11 bases in between. CDR3 in amino acids: CSARVSQGQPQHF. The CDR3 region has the DNA TGCAGTGCTAGAGTGTCCCAGGGGCAGCCCCAGCATTTT.

This clonotype was counted a few times. The chain couples TRBV12-3 or TRBV12-4 to TRBJ2-2, with 9 bases lining up with TRBD1. CDR3 length: 18 amino acids. J lost 6 bases, V lost 5 bases, and 16 bases had no gene match. CDR3 residues: CASSRRGGGQGIPGELFF. The DNA for the CDR3 is TGTGCCAGCAGTCGTCGAGGAGGGGGACAGGGTATTCCCGGGGAGCTGTTTTTT.

In its sample, this clonotype was seen many times. The V call is TRBV12-3 or TRBV12-4, the J call TRBJ1-6; 9 nucleotides agree with TRBD1. Germline trimming cut 1 base from V and 10 bases from J; bases unmatched to any gene: 5. The CDR3 extends over 15 amino acids. CDR3 bases: TGTGCCAGCAGTTTAGGGGACAGGGTTCTCTCACCCCTCCACTTT. Its protein is CASSLGDRVLSPLHF.